Sequencing of this T cell receptor beta chain was carried out in a study of shared clonotypes between healthy human individuals. Data came from immunoSEQ multiplex PCR; TCRdb stores just in-frame clones and leaves some out. The repertoire holds around 1 million clones, with around 80% as singletons. This CDR3 is 17 amino acids long. The ends were cut back, 5 bases at V and 7 bases at J, with 21 bases in the middle. Germline CDR1 reads ENHRY; CDR2 reads SYGVKD. The receptor was isolated from a man between 18 and 29 years old in good health. The chain joins TRBV10-3 to TRBJ1-6; D is perhaps TRBD1 (6 bases). The sample comprised memory CD4+ T cells sorted from blood. Subset described: CD45RA-negative fraction. CDR3 residues: CAISNSRGALGNSPLHF. The CDR3 DNA sequence: TGTGCCATCAGTAACTCGCGGGGGGCTCTTGGGAATTCACCCCTCCACTTT.